What follows are 10 T cell receptor beta chains derived from one specimen sequenced in a study of graft-versus-host responses after intestinal transplantation. Sequencing was performed with immunoSEQ multiplex PCR; in TCRdb, only in-frame clones are kept and a portion is missing. The sample lists fewer than 15,000 clones, 67% occurring once. The authors processed graft tissue to release intraepithelial and lamina propria lymphocytes. The sequenced sample was ileum tissue, obtained around 95 weeks after intestinal transplantation. Receptors were obtained from a human patient who received an intestinal transplant, so some T cells may come from the graft donor.

The V gene is TRBV4-3, the J gene TRBJ1-1; D is possibly TRBD1 (6 bases). Germline CDR1 and CDR2: LGHNA and YSLEER. CDR3 length: 14 residues. V shed 0 bases and J shed 11 bases, with 16 bases lying between them. The CDR3 DNA is TGCGCCAGCAGCCAAGACAGGGGCCGCCCGGATGCTTTCTTT. Residues: CASSQDRGRPDAFF.

The V gene is TRBV5-1, the J gene TRBJ1-5; D not resolved. Germline CDR1 is SGHRS and CDR2 is YFSETQ. The CDR3 loop spans 15 amino acids. V was shortened by 2 bases and J by 0 bases, with 9 bases between the two germline ends. The CDR3 here is CASSLDNNSNQPQHF. DNA of the CDR3: TGCGCCAGCAGCTTAGACAATAATAGCAATCAGCCCCAGCATTTT.

Points on this clone: Other DNA sequences in this sample translate to the same CDR3. The rearrangement links TRBV4-3 to TRBJ2-5; 8 nucleotides match TRBD2. This CDR3 is built from 15 residues. With V trimmed by 0 bases and J by 1 base, 1 base remained unmatched. Germline CDR1 LGHNA, CDR2 YSLEER. CDR3 sequence (DNA): TGCGCCAGCAGCCAAGAACGGGGGGGCCAAGAGACCCAGTACTTC. Translating it yields CASSQERGGQETQYF.

As to this clone: The conserved phenylalanine or tryptophan is not found at the CDR3 terminus, so this likely reflects a read error. DNA for the CDR3: TGCGCCAGCAGCCCTAGCTCCTCCTATAATTCACCCCTCCACCTT. Amino acid sequence: CASSPSSSYNSPLHL. J is TRBJ1-6 and V is TRBV4-3, with D hard to call. The germline V and J ends were trimmed by 4 bases and 0 bases, with 7 bases remaining between them. CDR1 LGHNA and CDR2 YSLEER come from the germline V gene. The CDR3 runs to 15 residues.

Comment on this clone: Different DNA sequences within this sample yield the same CDR3. The genes are TRBV4-3 and TRBJ2-2, with 13 bases matching TRBD2. The germline V gene has CDR1 LGHNA and CDR2 YSLEER. J was trimmed by 8 bases and V by 2 bases; bases with no gene match: 5. The CDR3 contains 16 residues. As DNA, the CDR3 is TGCGCCAGCAGCCAAACTAGCGGGGGGGCCGGTGGGGAGCTGTTTTTT. It specifies CASSQTSGGAGGELFF.

The chain uses TRBV7-9 and TRBJ1-2, with D tentatively TRBD1 (6 bases). CDR1 and CDR2 from the germline V gene are SEHNR and FQNEAQ (reference sequence). The CDR3 runs 14 residues. The V end lost 4 bases, the J end lost 6 bases, and 15 bases lay between the germline ends. The DNA of the CDR3 is TGTGCCAGCAGCTCCCCCGGGGCAGGGGATGGCTACACCTTC. Its translation: CASSSPGAGDGYTF.

This clone was seen once. The chain links TRBV27 to TRBJ1-5; the D is unclear. This CDR3 is 12 amino acids long. Between the trimmed V and J ends, which lost 5 bases and 4 bases, there was a span of 6 bases. Germline V gives CDR1 MNHEY, CDR2 SMNVEV (reference sequence). This CDR3 reads CASSTPNQPQHF. In DNA form, the CDR3 reads TGTGCCAGCAGTACACCTAATCAGCCCCAGCATTTT.

The J gene is TRBJ2-3, the V gene TRBV7-2; the match to TRBD2 covers 8 bases. Germline assignment: CDR1 SGHTA and CDR2 FQGNSA. This CDR3 has 16 amino acids. V trimming: 3 bases; J trimming: 1 base; junction bases outside the gene matches: 6. CDR3 amino acids: CASSFQSRGGTDTQYF. CDR3 nucleotide sequence: TGTGCCAGCAGCTTTCAATCGCGGGGGGGCACAGATACGCAGTATTTT.

By share, this clone counts as large (0.1 to 1%). The chain is built from TRBV14 and TRBJ1-4; D remains ambiguous. CDR1 and CDR2 from the germline V gene are SGHDN and FVKESK. V lost 6 bases, J lost 6 bases, and 23 bases lay in between. CDR3 length: 17 residues. Here the CDR3 DNA reads TGTGCCAGCAGTCGAGCGACCTTTAGACTTTCGGATGAAAAACTGTTTTTT. This gives the protein CASSRATFRLSDEKLFF.

The chain has TRBV21-1 and TRBJ1-5. TRBV21-1 is an annotated pseudogene. The length of the CDR3 is 9 residues. In DNA form, the CDR3 reads TGTGCCAGCAGCCCCTCCCAGCATTTT. It codes for CASSPSQHF.